A selection of T cell receptor beta chains follows, all from one sample in a study of blood T cells in healthy people across ages. TCRdb re-analysed the 5' RACE reads in MiXCR, keeping a single row per CDR3 protein. The sample comprises more than 900,000 distinct CDR3 sequences, 29% of which are singletons, and roughly 10% rests with the top ten. These same data were also listed under a study on T cells of mothers and their children.

The sample consisted of blood. The receptors derive from a middle-aged woman in good health. Each CDR3 is given with its conserved first and last residue. A D gene is named only where the DNA matches it firmly. Only part of the rows carry a size: once, few, many, or a class if the clone is expanded.

j_gene,len,d_gene,abundance,v_gene,CDR3aa,CDR3nt
TRBJ2-1,16,.,many,TRBV6-5,CASSLGRYITKNEQFF,TGTGCCAGCAGTTTGGGGCGCTATATAACTAAGAATGAGCAGTTCTTC
TRBJ1-2,15,TRBD1,.,TRBV7-2,CASSLVGTGYYGYTF,TGTGCCAGCAGCTTAGTCGGGACAGGGTACTATGGCTACACCTTC
TRBJ2-3,16,.,.,TRBV20-1,CSARVLEPGSTDTQYF,TGCAGTGCTAGAGTACTTGAACCGGGGAGCACAGATACGCAGTATTTT
TRBJ2-2,17,.,.,TRBV5-1,CASSFNPAGTNTGELFF,TGCGCCAGCAGCTTCAATCCGGCAGGGACGAACACCGGGGAGCTGTTTTTT
TRBJ2-7,14,TRBD1,many,TRBV20-1,CSAPRTGAPYEQYF,TGCAGTGCTCCTCGGACAGGGGCCCCCTACGAGCAGTACTTC
TRBJ2-1,12,.,many,TRBV29-1,CSLVGRGNEQFF,TGCAGCCTCGTAGGGAGGGGGAATGAGCAGTTCTTC
TRBJ2-5,17,TRBD2,.,TRBV3-1,CASSQDLGLAGVETQYF,TGTGCCAGCAGCCAAGACCTAGGACTAGCGGGGGTTGAGACCCAGTACTTC
TRBJ2-1,19,.,many,TRBV9,CASSGPKATSSGPHNEQFF,TGTGCCAGCAGCGGCCCCAAAGCAACAAGTTCGGGCCCCCACAATGAGCAGTTCTTC
TRBJ1-1,14,.,.,TRBV5-1,CASSLVGSGTEAFF,TGCGCCAGCAGCTTGGTCGGGTCGGGGACTGAAGCTTTCTTT
TRBJ1-5,18,.,few,TRBV6-1,CASSPRQGIEVGNQPQHF,TGTGCCAGCAGCCCCCGCCAGGGGATAGAAGTGGGCAATCAGCCCCAGCATTTT
TRBJ2-7,18,TRBD1,.,TRBV4-1,CASSHVRGQGRGAYEQYF,TGCGCCAGCAGCCATGTGAGGGGGCAGGGTAGGGGAGCCTACGAGCAGTACTTC
TRBJ2-3,14,.,.,TRBV29-1,CSVEDSSVRDTQYF,TGCAGCGTTGAAGATTCTTCGGTGAGAGATACGCAGTATTTT
TRBJ1-1,14,.,large,TRBV12-3/TRBV12-4,CASRQNGLYAEAFF,TGTGCCAGCAGACAGAACGGGCTCTACGCTGAAGCTTTCTTT
TRBJ2-1,14,.,once,TRBV20-1,CSARDRASLYEQFF,TGCAGTGCTAGAGATCGGGCTAGTTTGTATGAGCAGTTCTTC
TRBJ2-7,13,.,many,TRBV6-5,CASTKWEGLEQYF,TGTGCCAGCACCAAGTGGGAAGGACTCGAGCAGTACTTC
TRBJ2-3,14,.,.,TRBV29-1,CSVEGTELTDTQYF,TGCAGCGTTGAAGGGACAGAGCTCACAGATACGCAGTATTTT
TRBJ2-3,13,.,.,TRBV6-5,CVSSHYPRDTQYF,TGTGTCAGCAGTCACTACCCCAGGGATACGCAGTATTTT
TRBJ2-6,18,.,many,TRBV4-1,CASSQDHGGGSGANVLTF,TGCGCCAGCAGCCAAGATCACGGAGGTGGGTCTGGGGCCAACGTCCTGACTTTC
TRBJ2-5,16,.,.,TRBV5-6,CASSLAGGDLGETQYF,TGTGCCAGCAGCTTAGCAGGGGGGGACCTGGGCGAGACCCAGTACTTC
TRBJ1-6,15,.,few,TRBV7-9,CASSLGRLGSSPLHF,TGTGCCAGCAGCTTAGGTCGTTTGGGAAGTTCACCCCTCCACTTT
TRBJ2-5,16,TRBD1,.,TRBV5-6,CASSLSIRDRQETQYF,TGTGCCAGCAGCCTAAGCATCCGGGACAGGCAAGAGACCCAGTACTTC
TRBJ1-4,13,.,few,TRBV28,CASTFGGDEKLFF,TGTGCCAGCACTTTCGGGGGGGATGAAAAACTGTTTTTT
TRBJ1-1,14,.,once,TRBV7-2,CASSSYSREHEAFF,TGTGCCAGCAGCTCCTACAGCCGGGAGCATGAAGCTTTCTTT
TRBJ1-2,18,.,.,TRBV5-1,CASSQVVNWTPKDMGYTF,TGCGCCAGCAGCCAGGTAGTAAATTGGACACCAAAGGACATGGGCTACACCTTC
TRBJ2-7,16,TRBD2,.,TRBV5-4,CASSASTSGVLYEQYF,TGTGCCAGCAGCGCCTCGACTAGCGGGGTTCTCTACGAGCAGTACTTC
TRBJ2-1,13,.,few,TRBV29-1,CSVGTSTYNEQFF,TGCAGCGTGGGGACATCCACCTACAATGAGCAGTTCTTC
TRBJ1-4,14,.,few,TRBV20-1,CSASAQGLNGKLFF,TGCAGTGCTAGCGCACAGGGACTCAATGGAAAACTGTTTTTT
TRBJ1-6,15,TRBD1,.,TRBV27,CASSLAGTGSPPLHF,TGTGCCAGCAGTTTAGCCGGGACAGGGAGTCCACCCCTCCACTTT
TRBJ2-7,14,TRBD1,.,TRBV7-2,CASRGTGGINEQYF,TGTGCCTCACGGGGAACAGGGGGTATCAACGAGCAGTACTTC
TRBJ2-3,15,.,few,TRBV5-5,CASSLVLGRTDTQYF,TGTGCCAGCAGCTTGGTGCTAGGGCGCACAGATACGCAGTATTTT
TRBJ2-3,14,.,few,TRBV20-1,CSAPRARSLDTQYF,TGCAGTGCTCCGAGAGCAAGATCCCTAGATACGCAGTATTTT
TRBJ1-5,17,TRBD1,many,TRBV20-1,CSAIPGPRGFGNQPQHF,TGCAGTGCTATTCCGGGACCCAGGGGGTTCGGCAATCAGCCCCAGCATTTT
TRBJ1-1,17,.,.,TRBV4-1,CASNQEAGAPSITEAFF,TGCGCCAGCAACCAAGAGGCAGGGGCCCCCTCAATCACTGAAGCTTTCTTT
TRBJ2-1,16,.,.,TRBV18,CASSPFSANPYNEQFF,TGTGCCAGCTCACCATTTTCAGCGAACCCCTACAATGAGCAGTTCTTC
TRBJ2-5,13,.,.,TRBV13,CASKDRVVETQYF,TGTGCCAGCAAAGATAGGGTCGTGGAGACCCAGTACTTC
TRBJ1-1,14,.,.,TRBV20-1,CSARVGHGGTEAFF,TGCAGTGCTAGAGTGGGACACGGGGGCACTGAAGCTTTCTTT
TRBJ2-7,15,TRBD2,many,TRBV11-2,CASSLEAGGPYEQYF,TGTGCCAGCAGCTTAGAAGCGGGGGGGCCCTACGAGCAGTACTTC
TRBJ2-7,14,.,many,TRBV29-1,CSVGGLEGSYEQYF,TGCAGCGTTGGGGGCCTGGAGGGCTCCTACGAGCAGTACTTC
TRBJ2-7,14,TRBD1,.,TRBV20-1,CSARGDSGFYEQYF,TGCAGTGCTAGAGGGGACAGTGGCTTCTACGAGCAGTACTTC
TRBJ2-1,18,TRBD1,.,TRBV18,CASSPGGQGDLGTNEQFF,TGTGCCAGCTCACCAGGCGGACAGGGCGACTTGGGGACAAATGAGCAGTTCTTC
TRBJ1-6,13,.,.,TRBV25-1,CASSEPPGSPLHF,TGTGCCAGCAGTGAACCCCCAGGGTCACCCCTCCACTTT
TRBJ2-1,14,.,many,TRBV3-1,CASSQRGGRNEQFF,TGTGCCAGCAGCCAACGCGGGGGCCGCAATGAGCAGTTCTTC
TRBJ1-4,17,.,many,TRBV4-3,CASSQDPTGQPNEKLFF,TGCGCCAGCAGCCAGGACCCCACTGGACAGCCTAATGAAAAACTGTTTTTT
TRBJ1-6,13,.,.,TRBV20-1,CSARERLNSPLHF,TGCAGTGCTAGAGAAAGACTCAATTCACCCCTCCACTTT
TRBJ1-2,14,TRBD1,many,TRBV7-2,CASSPRQGTYGYTF,TGTGCCAGCAGCCCGCGACAGGGAACCTATGGCTACACCTTC
TRBJ2-7,14,.,many,TRBV28,CASSFQGPSYEQYF,TGTGCCAGCAGTTTTCAGGGCCCCTCCTACGAGCAGTACTTC
TRBJ2-7,13,TRBD2,.,TRBV29-1,CSAGRERDYGRYF,TGCAGCGCGGGGAGGGAGCGTGACTACGGGCGGTACTTC
TRBJ1-2,15,TRBD1,.,TRBV27,CASSLGTGAYYGYTF,TGTGCCAGCAGTTTGGGGACAGGGGCTTACTATGGCTACACCTTC
TRBJ1-4,13,.,few,TRBV20-1,CSAQAGINEKLFF,TGCAGTGCTCAGGCAGGGATAAATGAAAAACTGTTTTTT
TRBJ2-5,15,TRBD1,.,TRBV6-2/TRBV6-3,CASSRPGTAEETQYF,TGTGCCAGCAGCCGCCCCGGGACAGCAGAAGAGACCCAGTACTTC
TRBJ2-7,15,TRBD2,.,TRBV7-2,CASSLSLAGVYEQYF,TGTGCCAGCAGTTTATCGCTTGCGGGGGTTTACGAGCAGTACTTC
TRBJ2-1,11,.,many,TRBV7-9,CASSLDLEQFF,TGTGCCAGCAGCTTGGATCTTGAGCAGTTCTTC
TRBJ1-1,14,.,.,TRBV28,CASIGALKNTEAFF,TGTGCCAGCATAGGGGCCCTAAAGAACACTGAAGCTTTCTTT
TRBJ1-4,13,.,.,TRBV7-8,CASSLQSVEKLFF,TGTGCCAGCAGCTTGCAGTCCGTGGAAAAACTGTTTTTT
TRBJ2-3,13,.,many,TRBV12-3/TRBV12-4,CASSLTPADTQYF,TGTGCCAGCAGTTTAACCCCAGCAGATACGCAGTATTTT
TRBJ2-3,16,TRBD2,few,TRBV6-6,CASRGTSGGSTDTQYF,TGTGCCAGCAGGGGGACTAGCGGGGGTAGCACAGATACGCAGTATTTT
TRBJ2-1,16,TRBD2,.,TRBV20-1,CSARAGTSGIWDEQFF,TGCAGTGCCCGAGCCGGGACTAGCGGGATATGGGATGAGCAGTTCTTC
TRBJ2-5,12,.,many,TRBV6-1,CAGRRNQETQYF,TGTGCCGGACGACGGAACCAAGAGACCCAGTACTTC
TRBJ2-1,16,TRBD2,.,TRBV12-3/TRBV12-4,CASSPSGTSRYNEQFF,TGTGCCAGCAGTCCTTCCGGGACTAGTCGGTACAATGAGCAGTTCTTC
TRBJ2-7,14,.,many,TRBV7-2,CASRTGKGSYEQYF,TGTGCCAGCAGGACGGGGAAAGGTTCCTACGAGCAGTACTTC